Detailed here is one T cell receptor (beta chain). Time point defined: blood at routine non-recurrence follow-up after resection. Tumor, nontumor lung or frozen PBMC supplied whole RNA, sequenced without sorting. This sample is drawn from a study of spatial heterogeneity in lung cancer. One entry per CDR3 protein, called by TCRdb with MiXCR from the 5' RACE reads. The table includes approximately 100,000 distinct CDR3 sequences, roughly a fifth detected once. Source: PBMCs, taken at follow-up. The source is a male donor with early-stage non-small cell lung cancer.

CDR3 residues: CASSPGTSGFYEQFF. Written as DNA, the CDR3 is TGTGCCAGCAGCCCCGGGACTAGCGGGTTCTATGAGCAGTTCTTC. The chain carries TRBV7-9 and TRBJ2-1, with 12 bases fitting TRBD2. The CDR3 totals 15 residues. The germline gives CDR1 SEHNR, CDR2 FQNEAQ (reference sequence). With V trimmed by 5 bases and J by 8 bases, 7 bases remained unmatched.